This T cell receptor beta chain was recorded in a study of blood T cell repertoires in COVID-19. About the research overall: COVID-19 samples collected from the United States, Italy and Spain covered acute and convalescent phases.

Original processing methods: Reference gene primer amplification in the assay estimated nucleated cell counts. Clones were sequenced by immunoSEQ multiplex PCR, and TCRdb holds only the in-frame ones, with some missing. V, J and clone size were drawn from that table, and D and trimming were deduced from the DNA. The sample holds a few hundred thousand clones, roughly 85% seen once. The germline V and J ends were trimmed by 5 bases and 9 bases, with 11 bases remaining between them. The CDR3 spans 13 residues. CDR1 SGHTA and CDR2 FQGTGA come from the germline V gene. The chain combines TRBV7-3 with TRBJ1-6, with D perhaps matching TRBD1 (6 bases). Sequencing was carried out using peripheral blood. The receptor was isolated from a woman younger than 35 with acute or convalescent COVID-19. CDR3 coding DNA: TGTGCCAGCAGCCTCGGGGGGGCTTCACCCCTCCACTTT. Translating gives CASSLGGASPLHF.